Each of the 11 T cell receptor beta chains below was sequenced from the same sample in a study of T-cell memory formation after mild COVID-19. TCRdb passed the 5' RACE reads through MiXCR, listing each CDR3 protein once. The sample consists of around 180,000 distinct CDR3 sequences, less than 20% of them appearing once. Sequenced sample: PBMCs or a T cell subset sorted from them (not recorded which). Every receptor here comes from a man younger than 30 who had mild COVID-19 (a few samples of this study predate the infection). Cell type and time point are not known.

This clonotype was detected only a few times. V is TRBV10-3 and J is TRBJ2-1, with 11 bases matching TRBD2. V was clipped by 8 bases and J by 9 bases; unmatched bases: 12. This CDR3 is built from 15 residues. Per germline, CDR1 ENHRY and CDR2 SYGVKD. The CDR3 reads CAIRGLAGGPGEQFF. The DNA for the CDR3 is TGTGCCATCCGAGGGCTAGCGGGGGGCCCTGGTGAGCAGTTCTTC.

This clonotype turned up a few times. This chain connects TRBV5-6 to TRBJ2-3, with D maybe TRBD1 (6 bases). Germline V gives CDR1 SGHDT, CDR2 YYEEEE. The V gene lost 2 bases and the J gene lost 1 base, with 14 bases spanning the gap. The CDR3 spans 16 residues. The CDR3 bases are TGTGCCAGCAGCTTAGGCCGACAGGTCCGCACAGATACGCAGTATTTT. Its protein is CASSLGRQVRTDTQYF.

This clonotype was recorded a few times. This chain links TRBV5-1 with TRBJ2-1, with TRBD2 identical over 11 bases. Germline V gives CDR1 SGHRS, CDR2 YFSETQ. The trim removed 4 bases at V and 8 bases at J, leaving 5 bases unmatched. CDR3 length: 14 amino acids. This CDR3 is CASSVSGGVDEQFF. The CDR3 DNA is TGCGCCAGCAGCGTTAGCGGGGGGGTCGATGAGCAGTTCTTC.

V usage is TRBV7-3 and J usage is TRBJ1-5; D ambiguous. Trimming removed 5 bases at V and 7 bases at J, with 12 bases between. Germline loops: CDR1 SGHTA, CDR2 FQGTGA. CDR3 length: 13 amino acids. The CDR3 bases are TGTGCCAGCAGCACCGATCCGGGGCAGCCCCAGCATTTT. Protein sequence: CASSTDPGQPQHF.

The V call is TRBV20-1, the J call TRBJ2-1; D is perhaps TRBD1 or TRBD2 (5 bases each). The CDR3 has 12 residues. Germline CDR1 is DFQATT and CDR2 is SNEGSKA (reference sequence). CDR3: CSELGTGNKQFF. The CDR3 bases are TGCAGCGAACTCGGGACCGGGAATAAGCAGTTCTTC.

The chain joins TRBV28 to TRBJ1-1; a weak D match, TRBD1 (5 bases). The V end lost 4 bases, the J end lost 1 base, and 10 bases lay between the germline ends. Germline CDR1 reads MDHEN; CDR2 reads SYDVKM. This CDR3 is 14 amino acids long. Here the CDR3 DNA reads TGTGCCAGCAGTTCGGGGGATGCGAACACTGAAGCTTTCTTT. Translation: CASSSGDANTEAFF.

This clonotype was recorded only once. The CDR3 bases are TGTGCCAGCAGGGGAAGGAAACTGTTTTTT. This translates into CASRGRKLFF. This sequence joins TRBV25-1 and TRBJ1-4, with D uncertain. With 6 bases removed from V and 11 bases from J, the gap between germline ends came to 7 bases. The CDR3 is 10 amino acids. The germline gives CDR1 MGHDK, CDR2 SYGVNS.

The sample holds a few counts of this clonotype. The chain couples TRBV18 to TRBJ2-7, with unresolved D. Per the germline V gene, CDR1 is KGHSH and CDR2 is LQKENI. The CDR3 runs to 13 residues. V was shortened by 0 bases and J by 5 bases, with 8 bases between the two germline ends. CDR3: CASSPPTQHEQYF. CDR3 DNA: TGTGCCAGCTCACCACCGACGCAGCACGAGCAGTACTTC.

This sequence joins TRBV5-1 and TRBJ2-1; D remains unclear. V was trimmed by 2 bases and J by 7 bases, leaving 13 bases between them. In germline, CDR1 is SGHRS, CDR2 YFSETQ. The CDR3 sequence is 14 residues long. The CDR3 nucleotides read TGCGCCAGCAGCTTTGGGCCCTTGGCGAATGAGCAGTTCTTC. Its translation: CASSFGPLANEQFF.

The gene calls are TRBV7-2 and TRBJ1-5, with 9 bases lining up with TRBD1. The CDR3 has 14 residues. The ends lost 5 bases at V and 4 bases at J; junction bases unmatched: 3. Germline-derived CDR1 and CDR2 are SGHTA and FQGNSA. CDR3 in amino acids: CASSGGTGNQPQHF. The CDR3 DNA sequence: TGTGCCAGCAGCGGAGGGACAGGGAATCAGCCCCAGCATTTT.

The chain carries TRBV25-1 and TRBJ1-2; no clear D gene. V gave up 1 base and J gave up 11 bases, with 14 bases separating them. Germline CDR1 reads MGHDK; CDR2 reads SYGVNS. The CDR3 runs to 13 residues. This chain's CDR3 is CASSEFASRRYTF. CDR3 bases: TGTGCCAGCAGTGAATTTGCCTCGCGGAGGTACACCTTC.